Listed here is a single TCR beta chain. The sample belongs to a study of blood T cell repertoires in COVID-19. Study as a whole: Researchers got acute and convalescent COVID-19 samples from the United States, Italy and Spain. PBMCs, B-cell-depleted T cells, or T cells were the source of the cDNA or gDNA that made up the material.

V shed 0 bases and J shed 3 bases, with 9 bases lying between them. Germline CDR1 reads MNHEY; CDR2 reads SVGEGT. The CDR3 consists of 15 residues. As processed by the authors: Using reference gene primer amplification, nucleated cell counts were estimated. Produced via immunoSEQ multiplex PCR; TCRdb's table is partial and in-frame only. V and J calls and clone size are copied from that table; D and trimming were computed from the DNA. The sample has hundreds of thousands of clones, about 90% seen once. The TCR comes from a woman aged 30 to 39 who had recovered from COVID-19. This chain connects TRBV6-2 or TRBV6-3 to TRBJ1-5; D may be TRBD1 (5 bases). Input material: peripheral blood. The CDR3 spells CASSYSSGLNQPQHF. In DNA, the CDR3 is TGTGCCAGCAGTTACTCATCGGGACTCAATCAGCCCCAGCATTTT.